This TCR beta chain came from a study of blood T cell repertoires in COVID-19. Original analysis: Counts of nucleated cells, estimated from reference gene primer amplification, were obtained. Generated by immunoSEQ multiplex PCR, the TCRdb table keeps only in-frame clones and is missing some. That table gives V, J and clone size, and the DNA gave D and trimming. Of roughly 140,000 clones listed, 85% are singletons. CDR3 size: 14 residues. Germline CDR1 and CDR2: SEHNR and FQNEAQ (reference sequence). V lost 4 bases and J lost 5, with 14 bases in between. V usage is TRBV7-9 and J usage is TRBJ1-2, with D maybe TRBD1 (6 bases). The specimen sequenced was peripheral blood. The receptor was isolated from a woman aged 40 to 50 with active or convalescent COVID-19. This CDR3 reads CASSYPGHLYGYTF. The DNA for the CDR3 is TGTGCCAGCAGCTACCCGGGACACCTGTATGGCTACACCTTC.